The next 11 T cell receptor beta chains were all read from a single sample in a study of T cell responses to AZD1222 COVID-19 vaccine. The method was immunoSEQ multiplex PCR; TCRdb's version includes in-frame clones alone and lacks a portion of them. The sample consists of approximately 130,000 clones, under 95% of them appearing once. The sequenced sample was peripheral blood, obtained on day 0 of AZD1222 vaccination. These receptors all come from an adult in good health.

The chain uses TRBV24-1 and TRBJ1-4; D ambiguous. This CDR3 has 16 residues. The germline V and J ends were trimmed by 4 bases and 7 bases, with 18 bases remaining between them. Germline CDR1 KGHDR, CDR2 SFDVKD. The CDR3 coding sequence is TGTGCCACCAGTGAAGGCCGGCGGACGGTGGGTGAAAAACTGTTTTTT. Its protein is CATSEGRRTVGEKLFF.

This chain links TRBV4-1 with TRBJ1-4, with 9 bases lining up with TRBD1. The CDR3 length is 15 residues. After removal of 2 bases from V and 5 bases from J, the junction contained 3 bases not matched to a gene. Germline CDR1 and CDR2: MGHRA and YSYEKL. CDR3 sequence (DNA): TGCGCCAGCAGCCAAACAGGGGGCCTGAATGAAAAACTGTTTTTT. Amino acid sequence: CASSQTGGLNEKLFF.

The V and J genes are TRBV13 and TRBJ2-5; 9 positions match TRBD1. CDR3 length: 15 amino acids. Trimming removed 5 bases from V and 5 bases from J; junction bases left unmatched: 9. CDR1 and CDR2 (germline): PRHDT, FYEKMQ (reference sequence). Here the CDR3 DNA reads TGTGCCAGCAGCCCCGCCGGACAGGGGAGGGAGACCCAGTACTTC. Amino acid sequence: CASSPAGQGRETQYF.

This rearrangement joins TRBV27 to TRBJ1-2; a possible D gene is TRBD1 (6 bases). Trimming took 3 bases from V and 4 from J, leaving 12 bases between them. CDR3 length: 14 amino acids. Germline loops: CDR1 MNHEY, CDR2 SMNVEV (reference sequence). The CDR3 region is CASSFWGGPYGYTF. Written as DNA, the CDR3 is TGTGCCAGCAGTTTTTGGGGGGGGCCCTATGGCTACACCTTC.

The rearrangement links TRBV29-1 to TRBJ2-3; no definite D call. Germline V gene data show CDR1 as SQVTM and CDR2 as ANQGSEA. CDR3 length: 11 amino acids. V shed 5 bases and J shed 4 bases, with 7 bases lying between them. CDR3 loop: CSVRLPDTQYF. In DNA, the CDR3 is TGCAGCGTTAGACTCCCAGATACGCAGTATTTT.

The gene calls are TRBV5-5 and TRBJ1-1; D remains ambiguous. V was trimmed by 0 bases and J by 2 bases, leaving 8 bases between them. The CDR3 loop spans 14 amino acids. The V gene's germline CDR1 is SGHKS and CDR2 YYEKEE (reference sequence). CDR3 nucleotides: TGTGCCAGCAGCTTGGCCACCAGCAACACTGAAGCTTTCTTT. Its translation: CASSLATSNTEAFF.

This clone appeared a single time. The rearrangement links TRBV29-1 to TRBJ1-1, with D maybe TRBD1 (6 bases). This CDR3 is built from 11 residues. The germline CDR1 and CDR2 sequences are SQVTM and ANQGSEA. Trimming took 4 bases from V and 11 from J, leaving 14 bases between them. CDR3 residues: CSVARGSRAFF. The DNA of the CDR3 is TGCAGCGTTGCAAGGGGGAGCAGGGCTTTCTTT.

The chain carries TRBV7-3 and TRBJ2-1; D might be TRBD1 (5 bases). Germline CDR1 reads SGHTA; CDR2 reads FQGTGA. V dropped 5 bases and J dropped 4 bases, with 15 bases sitting between them. CDR3 length equals 15 residues. CDR3: CASSVRRQPYNEQFF. The CDR3 region has the DNA TGTGCCAGCAGCGTTCGGAGACAGCCTTACAATGAGCAGTTCTTC.

The chain carries TRBV29-1 and TRBJ1-2, with 7 bases lining up with TRBD1. From germline, CDR1 is SQVTM and CDR2 ANQGSEA. Germline trimming cut 7 bases from V and 2 bases from J; bases unmatched to any gene: 4. The length of the CDR3 is 12 residues. The CDR3 coding sequence is TGCAGCGGGGGGACAGCCAACTATGGCTACACCTTC. It yields the protein CSGGTANYGYTF.

The CDR3 coding sequence is TGTGCCAGCAGTGAACAGGGCCCGAACACTGAAGCTTTCTTT. This translates into CASSEQGPNTEAFF. The chain employs TRBV6-1 and TRBJ1-1, with D perhaps matching TRBD1 (5 bases). Germline CDR1 reads MNHNS; CDR2 reads SASEGT. This CDR3 has 14 residues. The V end lost 2 bases, the J end lost 1 base, and 8 bases lay between the germline ends.

The CDR3 is CAIARLGGNEQFF. CDR3 bases: TGTGCCATCGCCCGGTTAGGGGGCAATGAGCAGTTCTTC. The chain couples TRBV10-3 to TRBJ2-1, with a tentative D call TRBD1 (6 bases). Trimming removed 8 bases from V and 6 bases from J, with 14 bases in between. Germline V gives CDR1 ENHRY, CDR2 SYGVKD. The CDR3 totals 13 residues.